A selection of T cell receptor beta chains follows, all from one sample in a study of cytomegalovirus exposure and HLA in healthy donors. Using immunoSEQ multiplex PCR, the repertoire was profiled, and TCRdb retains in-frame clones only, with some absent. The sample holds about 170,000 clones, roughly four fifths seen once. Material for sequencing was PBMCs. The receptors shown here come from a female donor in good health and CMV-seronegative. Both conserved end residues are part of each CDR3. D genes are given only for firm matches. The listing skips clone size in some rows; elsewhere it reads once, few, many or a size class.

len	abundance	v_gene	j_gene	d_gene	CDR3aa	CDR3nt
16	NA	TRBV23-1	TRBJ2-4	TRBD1	CASDGMGDRGGNSQYF	TGCGCCAGCGACGGTATGGGGGACAGGGGCGGAAACAGTCAGTACTTC
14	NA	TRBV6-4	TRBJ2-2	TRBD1	CASSAGGSTGELFF	TGTGCCAGCAGTGCAGGGGGCTCCACCGGGGAGCTGTTTTTT
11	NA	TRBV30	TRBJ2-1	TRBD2	CAWRPREGEFF	TGTGCCTGGAGACCGCGGGAGGGCGAGTTCTTC
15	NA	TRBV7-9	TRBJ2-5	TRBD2	CASKTSGGARETQYF	TGTGCCAGCAAAACTAGCGGGGGGGCCCGGGAGACCCAGTACTTC
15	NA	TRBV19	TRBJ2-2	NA	CASSTGETNTGELFF	TGTGCCAGTAGTACGGGGGAGACGAACACCGGGGAGCTGTTTTTT
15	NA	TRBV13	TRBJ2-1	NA	CASSLGHRPRREQFF	TGTGCCAGCAGCTTAGGCCATAGGCCTCGGAGGGAGCAGTTCTTC
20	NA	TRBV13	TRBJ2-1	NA	CASSSGHARSGGRRYNEQFF	TGTGCCAGCAGCTCAGGGCATGCACGGAGTGGGGGCCGCAGGTACAATGAGCAGTTCTTC
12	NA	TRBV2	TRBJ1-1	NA	CASRRGGSEAFF	TGTGCCAGCAGGAGGGGGGGTAGTGAAGCTTTCTTT
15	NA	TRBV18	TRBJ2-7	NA	CASSLTGLVTYEQYF	TGTGCCAGCTCACTTACAGGGTTAGTGACCTACGAGCAGTACTTC
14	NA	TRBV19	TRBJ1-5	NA	CASSLREGYQPQHF	TGTGCCAGTAGCCTCCGGGAGGGATATCAGCCCCAGCATTTT
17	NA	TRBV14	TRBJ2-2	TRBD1	CASSQDGTGMNTGELFF	TGTGCCAGCAGCCAGGATGGGACAGGGATGAACACCGGGGAGCTGTTTTTT
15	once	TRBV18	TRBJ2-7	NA	CASSPQTNKAYEQYF	TGTGCCAGCTCACCACAGACAAATAAGGCGTACGAGCAGTACTTC
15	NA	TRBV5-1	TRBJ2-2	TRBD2	CASSTGLAGVGELFF	TGCGCCAGCAGTACTGGACTAGCGGGAGTCGGGGAGCTGTTTTTT
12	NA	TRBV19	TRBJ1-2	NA	CASRRGMEGYTF	TGTGCCAGTCGAAGGGGAATGGAGGGCTACACCTTC
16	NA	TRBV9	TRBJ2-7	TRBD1	CASSVAGQGKYYEQYF	TGTGCCAGCAGCGTAGCGGGACAGGGGAAGTACTACGAGCAGTACTTC
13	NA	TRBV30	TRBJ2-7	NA	CAWSPGVSYEQYF	TGTGCCTGGAGTCCGGGGGTGTCCTACGAGCAGTACTTC